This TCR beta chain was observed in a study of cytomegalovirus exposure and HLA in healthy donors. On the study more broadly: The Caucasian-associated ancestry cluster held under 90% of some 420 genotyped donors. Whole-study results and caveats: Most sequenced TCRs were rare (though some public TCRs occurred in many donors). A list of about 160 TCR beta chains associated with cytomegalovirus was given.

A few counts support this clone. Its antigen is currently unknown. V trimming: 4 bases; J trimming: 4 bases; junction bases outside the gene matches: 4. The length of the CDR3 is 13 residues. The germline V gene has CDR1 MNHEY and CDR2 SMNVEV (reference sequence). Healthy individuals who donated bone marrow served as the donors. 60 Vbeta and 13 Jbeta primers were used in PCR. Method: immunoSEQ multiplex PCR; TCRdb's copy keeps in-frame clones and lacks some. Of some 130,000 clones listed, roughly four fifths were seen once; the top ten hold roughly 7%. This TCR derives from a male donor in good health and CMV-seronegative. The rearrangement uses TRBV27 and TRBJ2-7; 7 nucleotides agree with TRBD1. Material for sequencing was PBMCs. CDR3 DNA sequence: TGTGCCAGCAGTTCGAGACAGGGATACGAGCAGTACTTC. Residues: CASSSRQGYEQYF.